This T cell receptor (beta chain) was obtained from a study of cytomegalovirus exposure and HLA in healthy donors. Libraries were prepared by immunoSEQ multiplex PCR; TCRdb keeps only in-frame clonotypes and omits some of them. The repertoire holds fewer than 60,000 clones, with roughly 93% as singletons. Comment on this clone: No antigen is known for it.

Germline values: CDR1 SGDLS, CDR2 YYNGEE. The CDR3 sequence is 15 residues long. The V end was cut by 4 bases, the J end by 4 bases, with 14 bases between. Study observations and caveats: Confirmation was obtained in vitro that a few CMV-associated chains are specific for CMV antigens.

The source is a woman aged 18 to 35 in good health and CMV-seropositive. The sequencing input was PBMCs. The chain is built from TRBV9 and TRBJ1-4, with D possibly TRBD1 on 6 matching bases. Here the CDR3 DNA reads TGTGCCAGCAGCACCGACACAGGGAATAATGAAAAACTGTTTTTT. Translation gives CASSTDTGNNEKLFF.